The 26 T cell receptor beta chains below were found in one sample sequenced in a study of cytomegalovirus exposure and HLA in healthy donors. With 60 Vbeta and 13 Jbeta primers, the PCR was carried out. TCRdb's table, derived via immunoSEQ multiplex PCR, lists solely in-frame clones and lacks some. The table has over 110,000 clones, 73% seen once. Sequenced input: PBMCs. The receptors here all came from a woman aged 40 to 50 in good health and CMV-seronegative.

V and J are TRBV7-9 and TRBJ1-5; TRBD1 matches 9 bases. Losses at the gene ends were 5 bases for V and 7 bases for J; bases not matched to a gene: 9. This CDR3 is 15 amino acids long. Looked up from germline, CDR1 is SEHNR and CDR2 is FQNEAQ (reference sequence). In DNA, the CDR3 is TGTGCCAGCAGCGTCGGGACAGGGCCTTTCCAGCCCCAGCATTTT. Translation gives CASSVGTGPFQPQHF.

The chain links TRBV5-1 to TRBJ1-6, with 8 bases matching TRBD1. CDR1 is SGHRS, CDR2 YFSETQ, per germline. V lost 2 bases and J lost 10; bases outside the gene matches: 8. The CDR3 is 15 residues long. For the CDR3, the DNA is TGCGCCAGCAGCTTAGGGCGACAGGGGAAGTCACCCCTCCACTTT. This encodes CASSLGRQGKSPLHF. The full variable domain, its missing parts supplied by reference TRBV5-1 and TRBJ1-6, is KAGVTQTPRYLIKTRGQQVTLSCSPISGHRSVSWYQQTPGQGLQFLFEYFSETQRNKGNFPGRFSGRQFSNSRSEMNVSTLELGDSALYLCASSLGRQGKSPLHFGNGTRLTVT.

This chain uses TRBV2 with TRBJ1-5; 7 nucleotides line up with TRBD1. Unmatched junction bases numbered 6, after V lost 6 bases and J lost 7 bases. The length of the CDR3 is 13 residues. CDR1 is SNHLY and CDR2 is FYNNEI in the germline V gene. CDR3: CASRAGQPQPQHF. In DNA, the CDR3 is TGTGCCAGCAGGGCGGGACAGCCGCAGCCCCAGCATTTT.

The CDR3 is CASSQGIGGGTNEKLFF. CDR3 nucleotide sequence: TGCGCCAGCAGCCAGGGGATCGGGGGTGGTACAAATGAAAAACTGTTTTTT. The chain uses TRBV4-3 and TRBJ1-4, with TRBD1 as a possible D gene (5 bases). This CDR3 has 17 amino acids. Germline V gene lookup returns CDR1 LGHNA and CDR2 YSLEER. Trimming cost V 3 bases and J 5 bases, with 19 bases left between them.

The chain carries TRBV9 and TRBJ2-1; 9 nucleotides line up with TRBD2. Losses at the gene ends were 0 bases for V and 10 bases for J; bases not matched to a gene: 5. CDR1 is SGDLS, CDR2 YYNGEE, per germline. The CDR3 consists of 14 residues. CDR3 region: CASSVGGGAQEQFF. In DNA form, the CDR3 reads TGTGCCAGCAGCGTAGGCGGGGGGGCACAAGAGCAGTTCTTC.

The sample holds one count of this clone. The chain uses TRBV11-3 and TRBJ2-2, with D possibly being TRBD2 (6 bases). Looked up from germline, CDR1 is SGHNT and CDR2 is YENEEA. The V end was cut by 5 bases, the J end by 3 bases, with 13 bases between. This CDR3 is 15 amino acids long. CDR3 loop: CASSRRGRDTGELFF. CDR3 nucleotide sequence: TGTGCCAGCAGCCGGAGGGGCAGGGACACCGGGGAGCTGTTTTTT. Variable domain in full (rest from reference TRBV11-3 and TRBJ2-2): EAGVVQSPRYKIIEKKQPVAFWCNPISGHNTLYWYLQNLGQGPELLIRYENEEAVDDSQLPKDRFSAERLKGVDSTLKIQPAELGDSAVYLCASSRRGRDTGELFFGEGSRLTVL.

This chain links TRBV7-2 with TRBJ1-4, with D possibly matching TRBD1 (5 bases). V lost 1 base, J lost 4 bases, and 10 bases lay in between. Germline values: CDR1 SGHTA, CDR2 FQGNSA. This CDR3 is built from 15 residues. CDR3 DNA sequence: TGTGCCAGCAGCTTAGGTCGACAGAGTAATGAAAAACTGTTTTTT. It translates to CASSLGRQSNEKLFF.

The V and J genes are TRBV29-1 and TRBJ2-7; D is possibly TRBD1 (6 bases). CDR3 length: 13 residues. V was cut by 5 bases and J by 2 bases, with 13 bases left in between. CDR1 SQVTM and CDR2 ANQGSEA come from the germline V gene. The CDR3 nucleotides read TGCAGCGTTTCTGGGACAAAAACCTACGAGCAGTACTTC. Its translation: CSVSGTKTYEQYF.

The V and J genes are TRBV11-2 and TRBJ1-5; D unclear. The germline V gene has CDR1 SGHAT and CDR2 FQNNGV. Trimming removed 4 bases at V and 5 bases at J, with 6 bases between. CDR3 length equals 12 residues. The CDR3 DNA is TGTGCCAGCAGCTCCCAGGATCAGCCCCAGCATTTT. It encodes CASSSQDQPQHF.

The V call is TRBV5-6, the J call TRBJ2-4; D is undetermined. The CDR3 totals 13 residues. Germline V gene sequence: CDR1 SGHDT, CDR2 YYEEEE. The germline V and J ends were trimmed by 4 bases and 8 bases, with 13 bases remaining between them. CDR3 sequence (DNA): TGTGCCAGCAGCCGTACGACTTGGGACATTCAGTACTTC. This sequence encodes CASSRTTWDIQYF.

The chain is built from TRBV10-1 and TRBJ2-7; maybe TRBD1 (7 bases). The germline V gene has CDR1 WNHNN and CDR2 SYGVQD (reference sequence). The CDR3 is made up of 14 amino acids. The V end was cut by 5 bases, the J end by 7 bases, with 18 bases between. CDR3 sequence: CASSQGGAPWEQYF. The CDR3 nucleotides read TGCGCCAGCAGTCAGGGGGGCGCCCCTTGGGAGCAGTACTTC.

The rearrangement links TRBV10-3 to TRBJ2-3; 11 bases are shared with TRBD2. V was pared by 10 bases and J by 2 bases, with 8 bases of the junction left unmatched. Germline-derived CDR1 and CDR2 are ENHRY and SYGVKD. This CDR3 is built from 15 residues. CDR3 nucleotides: TGTGCCACCGAGAGACTAGCGGGGAACACAGATACGCAGTATTTT. Its translation is CATERLAGNTDTQYF.

On this clone: In this CDR3 the conserved last residue, phenylalanine or tryptophan, is missing, so a read error is likely. The DNA is omitted, as the CDR3 cannot be located on it reliably, and the CDR3 follows TCRdb's listing. CDR3 sequence: CSARGQFA. The gene calls are TRBV20-1 and TRBJ1-2; the table names TRBD1, a call not compared with the DNA. Germline V lookup: CDR1 DFQATT, CDR2 SNEGSKA (reference sequence). The CDR3 spans 8 residues, counting both ends.

V and J are TRBV5-1 and TRBJ1-3; possible D gene TRBD1, 5 bases. CDR1 and CDR2 from the germline V gene are SGHRS and YFSETQ. Between the trimmed V and J ends, which lost 0 bases and 4 bases, there was a span of 8 bases. The CDR3 runs 14 residues. CDR3: CASSLAGHGNTIYF. The DNA of the CDR3 is TGCGCCAGCAGCTTGGCAGGGCACGGAAACACCATATATTTT. Based on the CDR3 plus reference TRBV5-1 and TRBJ1-3, the full variable domain is KAGVTQTPRYLIKTRGQQVTLSCSPISGHRSVSWYQQTPGQGLQFLFEYFSETQRNKGNFPGRFSGRQFSNSRSEMNVSTLELGDSALYLCASSLAGHGNTIYFGEGSWLTVV.

The gene calls are TRBV18 and TRBJ2-5; the D is unclear. CDR3 length: 14 amino acids. Between the trimmed V and J ends, which lost 0 bases and 5 bases, there was a span of 10 bases. Germline CDR1 is KGHSH and CDR2 is LQKENI. The CDR3 loop reads CASSPPHYRETQYF. The CDR3 DNA sequence: TGTGCCAGCTCACCACCGCACTACCGGGAGACCCAGTACTTC.

This sequence joins TRBV19 and TRBJ1-1; 8 positions match TRBD1. CDR1 is LNHDA and CDR2 is SQIVND in the germline V gene (reference sequence). The trim removed 5 bases at V and 3 bases at J, leaving 5 bases unmatched. The CDR3 consists of 14 residues. For the CDR3, the DNA is TGTGCCAGTAGTTTTGCACAGGGGGACACTGAAGCTTTCTTT. This sequence encodes CASSFAQGDTEAFF.

This clone was counted once. This chain connects TRBV5-4 to TRBJ1-2, with a weak D call TRBD1 (6 bases). Germline CDR1 and CDR2: SGHNT and YYREEE (reference sequence). The V end lost 0 bases, the J end lost 5 bases, and 23 bases lay between the germline ends. The CDR3 runs 18 residues. The CDR3 nucleotides are TGTGCCAGCAGCTTGGCCGACACCTGGGGGGGCCAGAAGTATGGCTACACCTTC. Its translation: CASSLADTWGGQKYGYTF.

The chain links TRBV28 to TRBJ2-3; D is ambiguous. In germline, CDR1 is MDHEN, CDR2 SYDVKM. The V and J ends lost 2 bases and 13 bases respectively, with 16 bases between them. The CDR3 contains 13 residues. The DNA of the CDR3 is TGTGCCAGCAGTTTAAACCTTGTCCGAGTAGAGTATTTT. This encodes CASSLNLVRVEYF.

The chain couples TRBV7-2 to TRBJ1-2; D gene ambiguous. CDR3 size: 13 residues. Germline CDR1 and CDR2: SGHTA and FQGNSA. V lost 4 bases, J lost 8 bases, and 14 bases lay in between. The CDR3 coding sequence is TGTGCCAGCAGCTCAGCGGGCACCTTAGGCTACACCTTC. The encoded protein is CASSSAGTLGYTF. The complete variable domain, with remaining parts taken from reference TRBV7-2 and TRBJ1-2, reads GAGVSQSPSNKVTEKGKDVELRCDPISGHTALYWYRQSLGQGLEFLIYFQGNSAPDKSGLPSDRFSAERTGGSVSTLTIQRTQQEDSAVYLCASSSAGTLGYTFGSGTRLTVV.

The chain recombines TRBV6-5 with TRBJ2-7; D gene ambiguous. Germline CDR1 is MNHEY and CDR2 is SVGAGI. The germline V and J ends were trimmed by 0 bases and 2 bases, with 8 bases remaining between them. The CDR3 contains 14 residues. The CDR3 DNA reads as TGTGCCAGCAGTTACTCTAGAACGGCCTACGAGCAGTACTTC. Protein: CASSYSRTAYEQYF.

The chain joins TRBV19 to TRBJ1-1; a weak D match, TRBD1 (5 bases). Germline-derived CDR1 and CDR2 are LNHDA and SQIVND (reference sequence). Trimming cost V 0 bases and J 0 bases, with 8 bases left between them. The CDR3 spans 15 residues. In DNA form, the CDR3 reads TGTGCCAGTAGTATAGACGACAGAGTGAACACTGAAGCTTTCTTT. This sequence encodes CASSIDDRVNTEAFF.

The gene calls are TRBV5-4 and TRBJ2-3; 10 positions match TRBD2. Per germline, CDR1 SGHNT and CDR2 YYREEE (reference sequence). The junction had 8 bases not matched to a gene; V was cut back by 4 bases and J by 6 bases. The CDR3 is 15 amino acids. The chain's CDR3 is CASSQSGGASDTQYF. CDR3 coding DNA: TGTGCCAGCAGCCAGAGCGGGGGGGCCTCGGATACGCAGTATTTT.

In the case of this clone: Other DNA sequences in the sample encode the same CDR3. V usage is TRBV19 and J usage is TRBJ2-1, with D hard to call. Trimming shortened V by 1 base and J by 4 bases, and 5 bases separated the two germline ends. The CDR3 runs 13 residues. CDR1 and CDR2 (germline): LNHDA, SQIVND (reference sequence). The CDR3 nucleotides are TGTGCCAGTAGTATAGGTTCTTACAATGAGCAGTTCTTC. Protein: CASSIGSYNEQFF.

This rearrangement joins TRBV2 to TRBJ2-3; D unclear. The CDR3 length is 12 residues. V was shortened by 5 bases and J by 0 bases, with 3 bases between the two germline ends. From germline, CDR1 is SNHLY and CDR2 FYNNEI. The CDR3 coding sequence is TGTGCCAGCAGTTATAGCACAGATACGCAGTATTTT. Translation: CASSYSTDTQYF.

This clone was counted a single time. CDR3 sequence reads: CASSRSQGENSPLHF. In DNA, the CDR3 is TGTGCCAGCAGCCGTTCACAGGGCGAAAATTCACCCCTCCACTTT. This sequence joins TRBV7-2 and TRBJ1-6; possible D gene TRBD1, 6 bases. The CDR3 extends over 15 amino acids. Between the trimmed V and J ends, which lost 5 bases and 7 bases, there was a span of 15 bases. Germline V gives CDR1 SGHTA, CDR2 FQGNSA. Based on the CDR3 plus reference TRBV7-2 and TRBJ1-6, the full variable domain is GAGVSQSPSNKVTEKGKDVELRCDPISGHTALYWYRQSLGQGLEFLIYFQGNSAPDKSGLPSDRFSAERTGGSVSTLTIQRTQQEDSAVYLCASSRSQGENSPLHFGNGTRLTVT.

This rearrangement joins TRBV5-4 to TRBJ2-4, with D possibly matching TRBD2 (6 bases). V lost 6 bases and J 12 bases, leaving 16 bases between the germline ends. Germline V lookup: CDR1 SGHNT, CDR2 YYREEE (reference sequence). The CDR3 runs to 12 residues. The CDR3 sequence is CASNSRGLPQYF. CDR3 bases: TGTGCCAGCAACTCGCGGGGACTTCCTCAGTACTTC.